The clone carrying this T cell receptor beta chain was seen only a few times. TCRdb's copy holds only in-frame clones and misses some; the assay was immunoSEQ multiplex PCR. The sample includes 230,000 or so clones, more than 65% of them seen just once. The V and J ends lost 4 bases and 4 bases, in that order; junction bases with no gene match: 4. This CDR3 has 15 amino acids. CDR1 SGHTA and CDR2 FQGTGA come from the germline V gene. This specimen comes from a study of blood T cell repertoires in COVID-19. Input material: peripheral blood. This sequence originates from a man aged 45-60 years with active or convalescent COVID-19. The chain joins TRBV7-3 to TRBJ1-2; 12 positions match TRBD1. CDR3 sequence (DNA): TGTGCCAGCAGCTCAGGGACAGGGGGCAGCTATGGCTACACCTTC. This gives the protein CASSSGTGGSYGYTF.